This T cell receptor (beta chain) derives from a study of cytomegalovirus exposure and HLA in healthy donors. Study-level points and caveats: Some V segments, including TRBV6-2 and TRBV6-3, were excluded as indistinguishable. Earlier findings revealed that most TCR beta V segments proved productive either about 87% or about 30% of the time.

In the PCR, 60 Vbeta and 13 Jbeta primers were used. TCRdb's copy holds only in-frame clones and misses some; the assay was immunoSEQ multiplex PCR. The sample records about 140,000 clones, just under 85% being singletons. Note on this clone: The target antigen is unknown.

Germline trimming cut 4 bases from V and 2 bases from J; bases unmatched to any gene: 10. The CDR3 loop spans 16 amino acids. Germline CDR1 and CDR2: MNHEY and SVGAGI. The sequence was obtained from a woman between 40 and 50 years old in good health and CMV-seronegative. Sequencing used PBMCs. This chain connects TRBV6-5 to TRBJ2-7, with TRBD1 identical over 8 bases. CDR3 residues: CASSFHVGTGTYEQYF. The CDR3 bases are TGTGCCAGCAGTTTTCACGTGGGGACAGGAACCTACGAGCAGTACTTC.